A single sample is the source of the 14 T cell receptor beta chains below, sequenced in a study of cytomegalovirus exposure and HLA in healthy donors. The PCR used 60 Vbeta and 13 Jbeta primers. Using immunoSEQ multiplex PCR, the repertoire was profiled, and TCRdb retains in-frame clones only, with some absent. The table includes some 160,000 clones, about 72% detected once. The sequenced sample consisted of PBMCs. These TCRs come from a man aged 35 to 55 in good health and CMV-seronegative.

V usage is TRBV9 and J usage is TRBJ1-1, with D perhaps TRBD1 (6 bases). V was shortened by 4 bases and J by 5 bases, with 15 bases between the two germline ends. The CDR3 has 14 residues. CDR1 and CDR2 (germline): SGDLS, YYNGEE. This chain's CDR3 is CASSTRGGATEAFF. CDR3 nucleotide sequence: TGTGCCAGCAGCACTAGGGGGGGGGCGACTGAAGCTTTCTTT.

The V and J genes are TRBV6-5 and TRBJ2-3; perhaps TRBD2 as D (5 bases). Looked up from germline, CDR1 is MNHEY and CDR2 is SVGAGI. V dropped 5 bases and J dropped 7 bases, with 7 bases sitting between them. The CDR3 sequence is 11 residues long. For the CDR3, the DNA is TGTGCCAGCAGTGAGGGTTATACGCAGTATTTT. As protein: CASSEGYTQYF.

The chain uses TRBV9 and TRBJ2-1; 7 bases are shared with TRBD2. The germline V gene has CDR1 SGDLS and CDR2 YYNGEE. The CDR3 consists of 15 residues. The trim removed 0 bases at V and 10 bases at J, leaving 10 bases unmatched. The CDR3 sequence: CASSVGGGLLKEQFF. The CDR3 DNA reads TGTGCCAGCAGCGTAGGGGGGGGACTCCTTAAGGAGCAGTTCTTC.

This clone is labeled medium-sized. The V and J genes are TRBV15 and TRBJ2-3; 11 bases map to TRBD2. With 4 bases clipped from V and 2 bases from J, the junction kept 2 bases outside the gene matches. Germline loops: CDR1 LNHNV, CDR2 YYDKDF (reference sequence). The CDR3 has 15 residues. This chain's CDR3 is CATSISGGATDTQYF. The CDR3, as DNA: TGTGCCACCAGCATTAGCGGGGGGGCCACAGATACGCAGTATTTT.

The chain couples TRBV27 to TRBJ1-3, with a tentative D call TRBD1 (5 bases). Germline V CDR1 and CDR2: MNHEY, SMNVEV (reference sequence). With 2 bases removed from V and 0 bases from J, the gap between germline ends came to 11 bases. The CDR3 spans 16 residues. The CDR3 loop is CASSLSGQGSGNTIYF. The DNA for the CDR3 is TGTGCCAGCAGTTTAAGTGGGCAGGGCTCTGGAAACACCATATATTTT.

This chain links TRBV29-1 with TRBJ2-3, with D perhaps matching TRBD1 (5 bases). Per germline, CDR1 SQVTM and CDR2 ANQGSEA. This CDR3 spans 14 amino acids. Trimming left V 1 base short and J 3 bases short, with 11 bases between. The CDR3 sequence is CSVEVRVGTDTQYF. The CDR3 region has the DNA TGCAGCGTTGAAGTCAGGGTCGGGACAGATACGCAGTATTTT.

The chain employs TRBV6-6 and TRBJ2-2; D call uncertain. Germline V gene sequence: CDR1 MNHNY, CDR2 SVGAGI (reference sequence). The CDR3 runs to 14 residues. V gave up 4 bases and J gave up 1 base, with 7 bases separating them. The CDR3 spells CASSSTQNTGELFF. CDR3 coding DNA: TGTGCCAGCAGTTCCACACAGAACACCGGGGAGCTGTTTTTT.

CDR3 DNA: TGTGCCAGCCGTGTCTCTGGAAACACCATATATTTT. It is translated as CASRVSGNTIYF. The chain recombines TRBV28 with TRBJ1-3, with no clear D. CDR1 and CDR2 from the germline V gene are MDHEN and SYDVKM. The CDR3 has 12 residues. V lost 8 bases to trimming and J lost 0 bases, with 5 bases between them. The variable domain in full, with the rest retrieved from reference TRBV28 and TRBJ1-3, is DVKVTQSSRYLVKRTGEKVFLECVQDMDHENMFWYRQDPGLGLRLIYFSYDVKMKEKGDIPEGYSVSREKKERFSLILESASTNQTSMYLCASRVSGNTIYFGEGSWLTVV.

The chain couples TRBV28 to TRBJ2-7, with 7 bases fitting TRBD2. The CDR3 loop spans 15 amino acids. The V gene's germline CDR1 is MDHEN and CDR2 SYDVKM. Trimming at V came to 4 bases and at J to 4 bases, leaving 10 bases not matched to a gene. CDR3 sequence: CASSSPHAGAYEQYF. For the CDR3, the DNA is TGTGCCAGCAGTTCCCCCCATGCGGGAGCGTACGAGCAGTACTTC.

In DNA form, the CDR3 reads TGCGCCAGCAGCTTGGCCGGGACTAGCGGGGGGGGCACAGATACGCAGTATTTT. Its translation is CASSLAGTSGGGTDTQYF. The genes are TRBV5-1 and TRBJ2-3; 16 positions agree with TRBD2. Trimming removed 0 bases from V and 1 base from J; junction bases left unmatched: 2. CDR3 length: 18 residues. Germline V gene lookup returns CDR1 SGHRS and CDR2 YFSETQ.

The V and J genes are TRBV27 and TRBJ2-7; 9 bases align to TRBD1. The CDR3 is made up of 13 amino acids. Germline V gene lookup returns CDR1 MNHEY and CDR2 SMNVEV (reference sequence). V was pared by 4 bases and J by 7 bases, with 5 bases of the junction left unmatched. The CDR3: CASSWDRAKEQYF. The CDR3 bases are TGTGCCAGCAGTTGGGACAGGGCGAAGGAGCAGTACTTC.

The J gene is TRBJ2-4, the V gene TRBV5-1; 7 bases map to TRBD1. Germline V lookup: CDR1 SGHRS, CDR2 YFSETQ. The junction had 8 bases not matched to a gene; V was cut back by 5 bases and J by 0 bases. This CDR3 is built from 16 residues. The CDR3 nucleotides are TGCGCCAGCAGGTCCGGGACAGACTTAGCCAAAAACATTCAGTACTTC. Its protein product is CASRSGTDLAKNIQYF.

This clone has a handful of counts. The CDR3: CASSQGATRRDYGYTF. CDR3 in DNA: TGCGCCAGCAGCCAAGGCGCCACGCGCAGGGACTATGGCTACACCTTC. The chain links TRBV4-1 to TRBJ1-2, with D possibly TRBD1 on 5 matching bases. The V end was cut by 1 base, the J end by 3 bases, with 15 bases between. This CDR3 has 16 residues. Germline V lookup: CDR1 MGHRA, CDR2 YSYEKL.

Notes on this clone: This sample includes further DNA sequences coding for the same CDR3. This sequence joins TRBV6-5 and TRBJ1-3; a weak D match, TRBD1 (6 bases). Trimming cost V 2 bases and J 0 bases, with 8 bases left between them. Germline CDR1 MNHEY, CDR2 SVGAGI. The CDR3 has 15 amino acids. DNA for the CDR3: TGTGCCAGCAGTTACGACAGGAGCTCTGGAAACACCATATATTTT. As protein: CASSYDRSSGNTIYF.